The next 14 T cell receptor beta chains were all read from a single sample in a study of tumor and adjacent non-tumor tissue in lung cancer. No cell sorting was done before RNA was extracted from the tissue. A modified ARM-PCR protocol with three rounds of nested PCR amplified TCRbeta. One entry per CDR3 protein results from TCRdb running MiXCR on the multiplex PCR reads. The profile shows 91,000 or so distinct CDR3 sequences, about 67% of them singletons. The source material was lung tumor tissue. The receptors were gathered from a man aged 55 to 70 with non-small cell lung cancer.

This clonotype showed up just once. A much larger clone lies one base from this, so it may be a read error. This chain connects TRBV30 to TRBJ2-3; D gene ambiguous. The germline gives CDR1 GTSNPN, CDR2 SVGIG (reference sequence). This CDR3 is 12 amino acids long. CDR3 region: CASSVLTDTQYF. The DNA for the CDR3 is TGTGCCTCGAGTGTTCTCACAGATACGCAGTATTTT.

This clonotype showed up many times. The chain carries TRBV6-2 or TRBV6-3 and TRBJ2-1, with 10 positions matching TRBD1. CDR3 length: 15 amino acids. CDR1 is MNHEY, CDR2 SVGEGT, per germline. With V trimmed by 6 bases and J by 4 bases, 6 bases remained unmatched. CDR3 region: CASSPGQGGYNEQFF. The CDR3 DNA reads TGTGCCAGCAGCCCTGGACAGGGGGGATACAATGAGCAGTTCTTC.

This clonotype appeared a single time. At one of its ends the junction is not consistent with the germline gene, which may arise from a read error. V gene TRBV12-3 or TRBV12-4 combines with J gene TRBJ2-2; TRBD1 matches 7 bases. This CDR3 contains 14 residues. The CDR3 is CASSSQGWSGKLFF. CDR3 nucleotides: TGTGCCAGCAGTTCACAGGGGTGGTCCGGGAAGCTGTTTTTT.

The chain links TRBV27 to TRBJ2-1; the match to TRBD2 covers 12 bases. Germline V gene data show CDR1 as MNHEY and CDR2 as SMNVEV (reference sequence). The CDR3 loop spans 15 amino acids. The J segment lost 7 bases and the V segment lost 7 bases, leaving 8 bases of the junction unmatched. CDR3 bases: TGTGCCAGCATCTCACTAGCGGGAGGAGGTAATGAGCAGTTCTTC. It translates to CASISLAGGGNEQFF.

The V call is TRBV28, the J call TRBJ2-7, with D uncertain. The CDR3 length is 13 residues. CDR1 and CDR2 (germline): MDHEN, SYDVKM. CDR3 DNA: TGTACCAACAGACCCTCACGGTCCTACGAGCAGTACTTC. It translates to CTNRPSRSYEQYF.

This clonotype was observed a few times. This may stem from a read error, because a much larger clone lies one nucleotide away. The rearrangement joins TRBV4-1 to TRBJ1-2; TRBD1 might be the D (6 bases). Trimming took 4 bases from V and 6 from J, leaving 15 bases between them. The CDR3 is 14 amino acids. Germline V gene sequence: CDR1 MGHRA, CDR2 YSYEKL. The CDR3 nucleotides are TGCGCCAGCAGCCGAGCGAACAGGGTCAATGGCTACACCTTC. It translates to CASSRANRVNGYTF.

With regard to this clonotype: This may arise from a read error, as a much more abundant clone is one base away. The rearrangement uses TRBV20-1 and TRBJ2-1; D is uncertain. Trimming pared 4 bases from V and 8 bases from J, leaving 9 bases between. Germline assignment: CDR1 DFQATT and CDR2 SNEGSKA (reference sequence). The CDR3 is 11 residues long. The CDR3 DNA is TGCAGTGCTAATTTGTGGGATGAGCAGTTCTTC. Translation: CSANLWDEQFF.

The CDR3 sequence: CASRIPQGVHEHYF. CDR3 in DNA: TGTGCCAGCAGGATTCCACAGGGAGTCCACGAACATTACTTC. V is TRBV6-6 and J is TRBJ2-7; tentative D call: TRBD1 (6 bases). CDR1 and CDR2 from the germline V gene are MNHNY and SVGAGI (reference sequence). Trimming pared 6 bases from V and 13 bases from J, leaving 25 bases between. The CDR3 is 14 amino acids.

Of note for this clonotype: Since no conserved phenylalanine or tryptophan closes the CDR3, a read error is the likely cause. The J gene is TRBJ1-1, the V gene TRBV5-6; no firm D call. This CDR3 is 15 amino acids long. Looked up from germline, CDR1 is SGHDT and CDR2 is YYEEEE. The CDR3 here is CASRLDVGMNIEAFS. Here the CDR3 DNA reads TGTGCCAGCAGATTGGACGTAGGCATGAACATTGAAGCTTTCTCT.

Details on this clonotype: Mismatch with germline at one junction end may stem from a read error. This chain connects TRBV4-2 to TRBJ2-6; TRBD1 or TRBD2 may be the D gene (6 bases each). CDR3 length equals 16 residues. Germline loops: CDR1 LGHNA, CDR2 YNFKEQ. The CDR3 DNA is TGTGCCGGCAGTCAGTTGGGGGGCCTTGGGGCCAACGTCCTGACTTTC. Translation: CAGSQLGGLGANVLTF.

The CDR3 region has the DNA TGTGCCAGCAGTATTGGCGGGGCCCATGGCTGTACCTTC. Translated, it gives CASSIGGAHGCTF. The genes are TRBV7-8 and TRBJ1-2, with a weak D call TRBD1 (5 bases). The germline V gene encodes CDR1 SGHVS and CDR2 FQNEAQ. Trimming removed 6 bases at V and 14 bases at J, with 22 bases between. This CDR3 region has 13 residues.

A word on this clonotype: Relative to the germline gene, one junction end is altered; a read error may explain this. The V call is TRBV12-3 or TRBV12-4, the J call TRBJ2-3; TRBD1 agrees at 8 bases. The CDR3 is 14 residues long. This CDR3 reads CAGSFQGASDTQYF. The CDR3, as DNA: TGTGCCGGCAGTTTTCAGGGGGCTTCAGATACACAGTATTTT.

In regard to this clonotype: The conserved phenylalanine or tryptophan is not found at the CDR3 terminus, so this likely reflects a read error. The V gene is TRBV11-2, the J gene TRBJ2-6; either TRBD1 or TRBD2 may fit D (5 bases each). CDR3 length: 19 residues. Germline V gene data show CDR1 as SGHAT and CDR2 as FQNNGV. The DNA for the CDR3 is TGTGCCAGCAGCTTATCGCGGCGAGGGGCTTATTCTGGGGCCAAAGTCCTGACTTAC. It translates to CASSLSRRGAYSGAKVLTY.

This clonotype came up many times. This chain joins TRBV6-6 and TRBJ2-2; 8 nucleotides align to TRBD1. Germline-derived CDR1 and CDR2 are MNHNY and SVGAGI (reference sequence). CDR3 length: 13 residues. The J segment lost 8 bases and the V segment lost 6 bases, leaving 5 bases of the junction unmatched. This CDR3 is CASSRTGGGELFF. The CDR3 nucleotides are TGTGCCAGCAGCCGAACAGGGGGGGGGGAGCTGTTTTTT.